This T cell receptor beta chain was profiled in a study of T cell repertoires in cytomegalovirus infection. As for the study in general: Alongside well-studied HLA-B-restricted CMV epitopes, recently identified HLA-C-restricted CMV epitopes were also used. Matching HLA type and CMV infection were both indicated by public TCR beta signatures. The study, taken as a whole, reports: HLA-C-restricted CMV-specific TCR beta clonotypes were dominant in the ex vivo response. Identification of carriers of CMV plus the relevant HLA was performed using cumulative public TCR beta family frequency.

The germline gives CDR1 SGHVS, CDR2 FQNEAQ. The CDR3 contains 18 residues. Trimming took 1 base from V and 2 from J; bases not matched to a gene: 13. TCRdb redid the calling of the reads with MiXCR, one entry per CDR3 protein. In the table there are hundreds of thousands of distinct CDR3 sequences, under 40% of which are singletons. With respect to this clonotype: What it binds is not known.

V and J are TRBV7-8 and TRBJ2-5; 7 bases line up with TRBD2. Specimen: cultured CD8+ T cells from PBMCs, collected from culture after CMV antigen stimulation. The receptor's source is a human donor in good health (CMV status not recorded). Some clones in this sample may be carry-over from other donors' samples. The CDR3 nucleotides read TGTGCCAGCAGCTTAGACTCTTTTCTAGCGGTTGATCAAGAGACCCAGTACTTC. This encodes CASSLDSFLAVDQETQYF.